The 29 T cell receptor beta chains below come from one sample, sequenced in a study of cytomegalovirus exposure and HLA in healthy donors. 13 Jbeta primers and 60 Vbeta primers were used for the PCR. Repertoires were generated with immunoSEQ multiplex PCR, while TCRdb's copy carries only in-frame clones and drops some. The table has roughly 100,000 clones, 85% to 90% seen once. Sequencing was carried out using PBMCs. The receptor set was obtained from a man aged 25 to 40 in good health and CMV-seronegative.

The chain is built from TRBV6-1 and TRBJ1-5; tentatively, D is TRBD1 (6 bases). V lost 1 base, J lost 1 base, and 8 bases lay in between. From germline, CDR1 is MNHNS and CDR2 SASEGT. There are 15 residues in the CDR3. The CDR3 sequence is CASSEDRGSNQPQHF. The CDR3 nucleotides read TGTGCCAGCAGTGAAGATAGGGGGAGCAATCAGCCCCAGCATTTT.

The chain carries TRBV5-4 and TRBJ2-7; a weak D match, TRBD2 (5 bases). The CDR3 consists of 15 residues. From germline, CDR1 is SGHNT and CDR2 YYREEE (reference sequence). Trimming cost V 4 bases and J 4 bases, with 18 bases left between them. The CDR3 region is CASSKEASPPYEQYF. In DNA form, the CDR3 reads TGTGCCAGCAGCAAAGAGGCTAGCCCGCCATACGAGCAGTACTTC.

The chain is built from TRBV2 and TRBJ2-5, with 8 bases identical to TRBD1. The junction had 7 bases not matched to a gene; V was cut back by 3 bases and J by 4 bases. The CDR3 has 15 amino acids. CDR1 and CDR2 (germline): SNHLY, FYNNEI. The CDR3 protein is CASSEVYQGAETQYF. Written as DNA, the CDR3 is TGTGCCAGCAGTGAGGTCTACCAGGGGGCAGAGACCCAGTACTTC.

V is TRBV28 and J is TRBJ1-2; the D is unclear. V dropped 4 bases and J dropped 8 bases, with 14 bases sitting between them. The CDR3 has 13 amino acids. The V gene's germline CDR1 is MDHEN and CDR2 SYDVKM. CDR3 in DNA: TGTGCCAGCAGTTCCCCAGCTAGCGGAGGCTACACCTTC. This encodes CASSSPASGGYTF.

This clone was found once. The J gene is TRBJ1-4, the V gene TRBV2, with D possibly matching TRBD1 (6 bases). Germline values: CDR1 SNHLY, CDR2 FYNNEI. The V gene lost 0 bases and the J gene lost 7 bases, with 18 bases spanning the gap. There are 17 residues in the CDR3. CDR3 region: CASSEASPGQGPEKLFF. CDR3 sequence (DNA): TGTGCCAGCAGTGAAGCGTCGCCTGGCCAGGGGCCTGAAAAACTGTTTTTT.

The chain couples TRBV11-3 to TRBJ2-2; the D gene is possibly TRBD1 (5 bases). V was cut by 5 bases and J by 4 bases, with 17 bases left in between. This CDR3 comprises 16 residues. Germline loops: CDR1 SGHNT, CDR2 YENEEA. CDR3 sequence: CASSPVQGTPTGELFF. In DNA form, the CDR3 reads TGTGCCAGCAGCCCAGTCCAGGGAACCCCCACCGGGGAGCTGTTTTTT.

Note on this clone: The same CDR3 also results from other DNA sequences found in this sample. The gene calls are TRBV6-1 and TRBJ2-3, with TRBD2 matching over 11 bases. The CDR3 loop spans 14 amino acids. The V and J ends lost 6 bases and 4 bases, in that order; junction bases with no gene match: 3. Germline CDR1 MNHNS, CDR2 SASEGT. The CDR3 nucleotides are TGTGCCAGCAGGCTAGCGGGGGGTGCAGATACGCAGTATTTT. Encoded protein: CASRLAGGADTQYF.

This chain links TRBV11-3 with TRBJ2-5, with TRBD2 identical over 9 bases. This CDR3 contains 15 residues. The trim removed 8 bases at V and 5 bases at J, leaving 12 bases unmatched. Germline V gives CDR1 SGHNT, CDR2 YENEEA. The CDR3 sequence: CASSQSLAGIETQYF. The CDR3 DNA reads as TGTGCCAGCTCGCAAAGCCTAGCGGGAATCGAGACCCAGTACTTC.

The chain recombines TRBV27 with TRBJ2-3, with TRBD1 matching 9 bases. The CDR3 loop spans 15 amino acids. The junction had 5 bases not matched to a gene; V was cut back by 5 bases and J by 2 bases. Germline lookup yields CDR1 MNHEY and CDR2 SMNVEV (reference sequence). The DNA of the CDR3 is TGTGCCAGCAGTCCCGGGACAGGGCACACAGATACGCAGTATTTT. It encodes CASSPGTGHTDTQYF.

The chain carries TRBV7-2 and TRBJ2-7, with 8 nucleotides matching TRBD2. With 1 base clipped from V and 0 bases from J, the junction kept 8 bases outside the gene matches. This CDR3 comprises 17 residues. The germline gives CDR1 SGHTA, CDR2 FQGNSA. CDR3 protein: CASSLVGLAARSYEQYF. The DNA of the CDR3 is TGTGCCAGCAGCTTAGTAGGACTAGCTGCCCGCTCCTACGAGCAGTACTTC. Full variable domain (rest looked up from reference TRBV7-2 and TRBJ2-7): GAGVSQSPSNKVTEKGKDVELRCDPISGHTALYWYRQSLGQGLEFLIYFQGNSAPDKSGLPSDRFSAERTGGSVSTLTIQRTQQEDSAVYLCASSLVGLAARSYEQYFGPGTRLTVT.

This chain joins TRBV29-1 and TRBJ2-1; 8 bases fit TRBD1. Germline V lookup: CDR1 SQVTM, CDR2 ANQGSEA. Trimming removed 4 bases from V and 9 bases from J; junction bases left unmatched: 8. This CDR3 contains 13 residues. CDR3 nucleotide sequence: TGCAGCGTTGTTCGGACAGGGCTAATTGAGCAGTTCTTC. Translation gives CSVVRTGLIEQFF.

The rearrangement uses TRBV9 and TRBJ2-7; the match to TRBD1 covers 9 bases. CDR3 length equals 14 residues. The V and J ends lost 2 bases and 2 bases, in that order; junction bases with no gene match: 2. The germline CDR1 and CDR2 sequences are SGDLS and YYNGEE. This CDR3 is CASSVRDRAYEQYF. DNA of the CDR3: TGTGCCAGCAGCGTCCGGGACAGGGCCTACGAGCAGTACTTC.

The chain is built from TRBV5-5 and TRBJ1-2, with a possible D match to TRBD1 (6 bases). The CDR3 loop spans 13 amino acids. Germline V gene data show CDR1 as SGHKS and CDR2 as YYEKEE (reference sequence). V dropped 4 bases and J dropped 2 bases, with 9 bases sitting between them. CDR3 nucleotide sequence: TGTGCCAGCAGCATAACAGGGAACTATGGCTACACCTTC. Protein: CASSITGNYGYTF.

This clone was picked up a small number of times. The rearrangement uses TRBV5-6 and TRBJ2-7, with 8 bases matching TRBD1. This CDR3 comprises 14 residues. With 3 bases clipped from V and 3 bases from J, the junction kept 5 bases outside the gene matches. Germline-derived CDR1 and CDR2 are SGHDT and YYEEEE. The chain's CDR3 is CASSSGQGGYEQYF. The CDR3 DNA reads TGTGCCAGCAGCTCCGGACAGGGAGGCTACGAGCAGTACTTC. Full variable domain (missing parts from reference TRBV5-6 and TRBJ2-7): DAGVTQSPTHLIKTRGQQVTLRCSPKSGHDTVSWYQQALGQGPQFIFQYYEEEERQRGNFPDRFSGHQFPNYSSELNVNALLLGDSALYLCASSSGQGGYEQYFGPGTRLTVT.

This clone was observed a handful of times. V and J are TRBV2 and TRBJ1-2; the match to TRBD1 covers 7 bases. CDR3 size: 14 residues. Looked up from germline, CDR1 is SNHLY and CDR2 is FYNNEI. The ends lost 6 bases at V and 4 bases at J; junction bases unmatched: 8. The CDR3 loop is CASRQQGPGYGYTF. The CDR3 DNA is TGTGCCAGCAGACAACAGGGGCCCGGCTATGGCTACACCTTC. Filled out from reference TRBV2 and TRBJ1-2, the complete variable domain reads EPEVTQTPSHQVTQMGQEVILRCVPISNHLYFYWYRQILGQKVEFLVSFYNNEISEKSEIFDDQFSVERPDGSNFTLKIRSTKLEDSAMYFCASRQQGPGYGYTFGSGTRLTVV.

The J gene is TRBJ2-7, the V gene TRBV5-1; 7 bases are shared with TRBD1. The V and J ends lost 1 base and 6 bases, in that order; junction bases with no gene match: 7. The germline V gene encodes CDR1 SGHRS and CDR2 YFSETQ. The CDR3 extends over 14 amino acids. As DNA, the CDR3 is TGCGCCAGCAGCTTGAAAGGACAGGATTCCGAGCAGTACTTC. This sequence encodes CASSLKGQDSEQYF.

The chain combines TRBV4-2 with TRBJ1-6; 10 bases match TRBD1. The CDR3 extends over 18 amino acids. V lost 4 bases to trimming and J lost 7 bases; unmatched junction nucleotides: 13. Germline-derived CDR1 and CDR2 are LGHNA and YNFKEQ. CDR3 bases: TGTGCCAGCAGCCCGGCGAAAACGGGACAGGGGAAGAATTCACCCCTCCACTTT. This translates into CASSPAKTGQGKNSPLHF.

This clone appeared once. The chain joins TRBV7-2 to TRBJ2-7, with TRBD2 matching over 8 bases. Germline loops: CDR1 SGHTA, CDR2 FQGNSA. The J segment lost 4 bases and the V segment lost 4 bases, leaving 9 bases of the junction unmatched. The CDR3 runs to 15 residues. The CDR3 protein is CASSYQSGSLYEQYF. CDR3 sequence (DNA): TGTGCCAGCAGCTACCAAAGCGGGAGTTTGTACGAGCAGTACTTC.

The V and J genes are TRBV13 and TRBJ1-5, with no clear D. The germline gives CDR1 PRHDT, CDR2 FYEKMQ (reference sequence). Trimming shortened V by 0 bases and J by 6 bases, and 3 bases separated the two germline ends. CDR3 length: 12 amino acids. The CDR3 coding sequence is TGTGCCAGCAGCTTAGGCCGTCAGCCCCAGCATTTT. It translates to CASSLGRQPQHF. Supplemented by reference TRBV13 and TRBJ1-5, the full variable domain reads AAGVIQSPRHLIKEKRETATLKCYPIPRHDTVYWYQQGPGQDPQFLISFYEKMQSDKGSIPDRFSAQQFSDYHSELNMSSLELGDSALYFCASSLGRQPQHFGDGTRLSIL.

V gene TRBV25-1 combines with J gene TRBJ2-6, with TRBD2 as a possible D gene (5 bases). V was clipped by 5 bases and J by 13 bases, with 15 bases between them. Germline V CDR1 and CDR2: MGHDK, SYGVNS. CDR3 size: 13 residues. DNA for the CDR3: TGTGCCAGCAGTAATCGAGAACGGGGTGTCCTGACTTTC. This gives the protein CASSNRERGVLTF.

J is TRBJ2-1 and V is TRBV6-5; weak D call: TRBD2 (5 bases). Germline loops: CDR1 MNHEY, CDR2 SVGAGI. There are 14 residues in the CDR3. The V gene lost 0 bases and the J gene lost 8 bases, with 11 bases spanning the gap. The CDR3 region has the DNA TGTGCCAGCAGTTACTCCGGCGGGTATGATGAGCAGTTCTTC. Encoded protein: CASSYSGGYDEQFF.

The chain joins TRBV2 to TRBJ2-2; 8 positions agree with TRBD2. V shed 10 bases, J shed 4 bases, and the junction held 11 bases outside the gene matches. There are 15 residues in the CDR3. Germline V CDR1 and CDR2: SNHLY, FYNNEI. The CDR3 spells CAIRPGGRSTGELFF. DNA for the CDR3: TGTGCCATCCGACCGGGGGGGCGGAGCACCGGGGAGCTGTTTTTT. The full variable domain, with the rest looked up from reference TRBV2 and TRBJ2-2, is EPEVTQTPSHQVTQMGQEVILRCVPISNHLYFYWYRQILGQKVEFLVSFYNNEISEKSEIFDDQFSVERPDGSNFTLKIRSTKLEDSAMYFCAIRPGGRSTGELFFGEGSRLTVL.

V gene TRBV5-1 combines with J gene TRBJ1-2; D unresolved. The CDR3 length is 14 residues. V lost 4 bases and J lost 4, with 14 bases in between. Per germline, CDR1 SGHRS and CDR2 YFSETQ. The CDR3 is CASSPQKMSYGYTF. In DNA form, the CDR3 reads TGCGCCAGCAGCCCTCAAAAAATGAGCTATGGCTACACCTTC.

The rearrangement joins TRBV7-3 to TRBJ2-5, with TRBD2 matching 10 bases. Germline CDR1 SGHTA, CDR2 FQGTGA. The CDR3 sequence is 15 residues long. V dropped 5 bases and J dropped 0; count of bases not matched to a gene: 3. The CDR3 spells CASSPGTSDQETQYF. The CDR3 DNA follows: TGTGCCAGCAGCCCGGGGACTAGCGACCAAGAGACCCAGTACTTC.

Only a few counts were recorded for this clone. One end of the junction is discordant with germline, which a read error may explain. The chain uses TRBV5-8 and TRBJ2-2, with D tentatively TRBD1 (6 bases). The length of the CDR3 is 14 residues. The germline V gene encodes CDR1 SGHTS and CDR2 YDEGEE. CDR3 protein: CASRLDRSTGELFF. Here the CDR3 DNA reads TGTGCCAGCAGATTGGACAGAAGCACCGGGGAGCTGTTTTTT.

J is TRBJ2-2 and V is TRBV2; 8 bases align to TRBD1. V lost 5 bases and J lost 3; bases outside the gene matches: 5. The germline V gene encodes CDR1 SNHLY and CDR2 FYNNEI. This CDR3 has 15 residues. This chain's CDR3 is CASSRDRSDTGELFF. The CDR3 DNA is TGTGCCAGCAGTCGGGACAGGAGCGACACCGGGGAGCTGTTTTTT.

V gene TRBV25-1 combines with J gene TRBJ2-5; TRBD1 agrees at 7 bases. The DNA end is a closer match to TRBJ2-7, so the J assignment may be wrong. The V gene's germline CDR1 is MGHDK and CDR2 SYGVNS. The CDR3 runs 12 residues. The CDR3 bases are TGTGCCAGCGGAAGGGGGCTCGACGAGCAGTACTTC. This encodes CASGRGLDEQYF.

The chain has TRBV6-4 and TRBJ2-2; possibly TRBD2 for D (5 bases). Germline CDR1 reads MRHNA; CDR2 reads SNTAGT. This CDR3 comprises 14 residues. V lost 3 bases to trimming and J lost 6 bases, with 11 bases between them. Here the CDR3 reads CASSERLEAGELFF. The CDR3 DNA follows: TGTGCCAGCAGTGAGAGGTTGGAGGCCGGGGAGCTGTTTTTT.

This clone was recorded a few times. The CDR3 is CASSLSGVAGTDTQYF. The CDR3 DNA is TGTGCCAGCAGTTTAAGCGGGGTAGCTGGCACAGATACGCAGTATTTT. The J gene is TRBJ2-3, the V gene TRBV28; 7 bases align to TRBD2. The CDR3 consists of 16 residues. Germline values: CDR1 MDHEN, CDR2 SYDVKM. After removal of 2 bases from V and 1 base from J, the junction contained 6 bases not matched to a gene.